The clone carrying this T cell receptor beta chain showed up just a few times. Germline V gene sequence: CDR1 MNHNS, CDR2 SASEGT. This CDR3 comprises 14 residues. V was clipped by 7 bases and J by 10 bases, with 22 bases between them. This entry comes from a study of identical twins. TCRdb passed the 5' RACE reads through MiXCR, listing each CDR3 protein once. The sample holds approximately 700,000 distinct CDR3 sequences; around a sixth are singletons and the top ten take about an eighth. Separately, the same data were catalogued under a study of T cells expressing NK-cell markers.

The chain employs TRBV6-1 and TRBJ1-2; D is possibly TRBD1 (6 bases). This sequence originates from a woman aged 18 to 35 in good health. The sequenced sample consisted of PBMCs. CDR3 amino acids: CASTQGETGQNYTF. The CDR3 region has the DNA TGTGCCAGCACCCAAGGGGAGACAGGTCAGAACTACACCTTC.